These 12 T cell receptor beta chains were all obtained from the same sample, sequenced in a study of human T cells and chemical hapten exposure (dated by TCRdb to the early 2020s). The meaning of the sample's time point label: healthy volunteer bleed at 2 weeks. Unfractionated whole blood was collected in Tempus Blood RNA tubes, and total RNA was extracted from that blood. Library method: RACE. Data came from a NextSeq 500. TCRdb itself trimmed the public reads at Q25 with fastp, ran MiXCR and retained productive beta chains. Here each entry gathers all rows of one CDR3 protein and keeps the most common genes and DNA. This sample lists some 93,000 distinct CDR3 sequences; over 8% were detected once. 2.9% of the sample is held by the ten biggest clonotypes. The specimen was whole blood. Receptors originate from a female donor in good health. Some clones in this sample may be carry-over from other donors' samples.

CDR3 protein: CASSLPPRLNQPQHF. The DNA for the CDR3 is TGTGCCAGCAGCCTCCCGCCCCGATTAAATCAGCCCCAGCATTTT. This chain uses TRBV7-2 with TRBJ1-5; D is unclear. The CDR3 runs to 15 residues. Germline CDR1 reads SGHTA; CDR2 reads FQGNSA. V was cut by 5 bases and J by 4 bases, with 15 bases left in between.

The J gene is TRBJ2-7, the V gene TRBV12-3 or TRBV12-4; TRBD1 aligns across 7 bases. The CDR3 is made up of 15 amino acids. The junction had 8 bases not matched to a gene; V was cut back by 4 bases and J by 2 bases. Here the CDR3 reads CASSSDGTETYEQYF. CDR3 in DNA: TGTGCCAGCAGTTCAGACGGGACAGAGACCTACGAGCAGTACTTC.

This clonotype was recorded many times. This sequence joins TRBV20-1 and TRBJ2-7; TRBD2 agrees at 13 bases. Germline V gene data show CDR1 as DFQATT and CDR2 as SNEGSKA (reference sequence). The length of the CDR3 is 16 residues. Trimming removed 0 bases from V and 5 bases from J; junction bases left unmatched: 7. CDR3 in amino acids: CSARDPRTSGSHEQYF. The CDR3 DNA reads as TGCAGTGCTAGAGATCCCCGGACTAGCGGGAGTCACGAGCAGTACTTC.

A few counts support this clonotype. CDR3 in DNA: TGTGCCAGCCGCCTGGGCGGGGTCTACAATGAGCAGTTCTTC. Its translation: CASRLGGVYNEQFF. The rearrangement joins TRBV6-2 or TRBV6-3 to TRBJ2-1, with a weak D call TRBD2 (6 bases). Deletions cut 8 bases from V and 3 bases from J, with 14 bases between. Per germline, CDR1 MNHEY and CDR2 SVGEGT. The CDR3 sequence is 14 residues long.

This clonotype showed up just a few times. V gene TRBV6-1 combines with J gene TRBJ2-6; D is ambiguous. Trimming left V 3 bases short and J 0 bases short, with 6 bases between. This CDR3 is 15 amino acids long. Germline V gene sequence: CDR1 MNHNS, CDR2 SASEGT. The CDR3 loop is CASSEIASGANVLTF. Written as DNA, the CDR3 is TGTGCCAGCAGTGAGATCGCCTCTGGGGCCAACGTCCTGACTTTC.

This clonotype was picked up many times. This chain connects TRBV10-2 to TRBJ2-7; 8 nucleotides agree with TRBD1. Germline CDR1 WSHSY, CDR2 SAAADI. The V gene end was trimmed by 2 bases and the J gene end by 4 bases; junction bases not matched to a gene: 10. This CDR3 spans 16 amino acids. CDR3 amino acids: CASSEPMRQGAYEQYF. The CDR3 DNA reads as TGCGCCAGCAGTGAGCCAATGCGCCAGGGGGCTTACGAGCAGTACTTC.

The CDR3 here is CASAGGGTGELFF. DNA for the CDR3: TGCGCCAGCGCCGGCGGGGGCACCGGGGAGCTGTTTTTT. The chain employs TRBV10-1 and TRBJ2-2, with TRBD2 identical over 7 bases. The CDR3 is 13 amino acids. V shed 8 bases, J shed 4 bases, and the junction held 4 bases outside the gene matches. The germline V gene has CDR1 WNHNN and CDR2 SYGVQD (reference sequence).

This clonotype was found a few times. The chain combines TRBV4-2 with TRBJ1-2, with D perhaps TRBD1 (5 bases). Germline lookup yields CDR1 LGHNA and CDR2 YNFKEQ. The V and J ends lost 3 bases and 4 bases respectively, with 15 bases between them. This CDR3 contains 15 residues. CDR3: CASSQAHTGPYGYTF. The CDR3 coding sequence is TGTGCCAGCAGCCAGGCACATACAGGCCCCTATGGCTACACCTTC.

Ten or more counts support this clonotype. The rearrangement joins TRBV20-1 to TRBJ2-7; tentative D call: TRBD2 (5 bases). The CDR3 has 12 residues. V was clipped by 6 bases and J by 6 bases, with 15 bases between them. Per germline, CDR1 DFQATT and CDR2 SNEGSKA (reference sequence). As DNA, the CDR3 is TGCAGTGCAACTGACTATGGCTTCGAGCAGTACTTC. It encodes CSATDYGFEQYF.

This clonotype showed up just a few times. The chain is built from TRBV7-9 and TRBJ2-2, with D maybe TRBD2 (5 bases). The CDR3 loop spans 12 amino acids. Germline CDR1 is SEHNR and CDR2 is FQNEAQ (reference sequence). CDR3 sequence reads: CAHKRDTGELFF. The DNA for the CDR3 is TGTGCACACAAGAGGGACACCGGGGAGCTGTTTTTT.

A few counts support this clonotype. The chain couples TRBV2 to TRBJ1-5; D is uncertain. Trimming cost V 8 bases and J 5 bases, with 16 bases left between them. Germline V gene lookup returns CDR1 SNHLY and CDR2 FYNNEI. This CDR3 is 14 amino acids long. This CDR3 is CASQVFGGYQPQHF. The CDR3 DNA follows: TGTGCCAGCCAGGTATTCGGCGGATATCAGCCCCAGCATTTT.

The chain carries TRBV6-2 or TRBV6-3 and TRBJ2-1; the D is unclear. V shed 7 bases and J shed 3 bases, with 13 bases lying between them. The CDR3 runs to 14 residues. Germline V gives CDR1 MNHEY, CDR2 SVGEGT. The chain's CDR3 is CASTFGVFYNEQFF. The CDR3 coding sequence is TGTGCCAGCACATTCGGAGTTTTCTACAATGAGCAGTTCTTC.